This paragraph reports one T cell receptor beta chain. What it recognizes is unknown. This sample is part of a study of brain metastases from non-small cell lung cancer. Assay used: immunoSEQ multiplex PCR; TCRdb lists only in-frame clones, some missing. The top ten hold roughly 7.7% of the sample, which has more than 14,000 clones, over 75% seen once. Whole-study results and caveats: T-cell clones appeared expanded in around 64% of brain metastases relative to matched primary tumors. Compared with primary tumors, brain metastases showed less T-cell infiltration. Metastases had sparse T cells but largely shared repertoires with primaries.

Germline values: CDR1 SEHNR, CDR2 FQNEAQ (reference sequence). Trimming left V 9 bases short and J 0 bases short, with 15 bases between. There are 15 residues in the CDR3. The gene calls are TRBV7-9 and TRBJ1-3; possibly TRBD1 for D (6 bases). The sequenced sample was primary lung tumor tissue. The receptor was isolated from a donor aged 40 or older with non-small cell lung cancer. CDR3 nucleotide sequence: TGTGCCAGTAGCAAAACAGGGTCCTCTGGAAACACCATATATTTT. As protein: CASSKTGSSGNTIYF.